A single sample gave rise to the 13 T cell receptor beta chains below, sequenced in a study of control samples from healthy donors and cancer patients. Assay: immunoSEQ multiplex PCR; the TCRdb copy retains only in-frame clones and omits some. The repertoire has approximately 100,000 clones, around 89% of them found once; the top ten carry 19%. The sample was PBMCs. All receptors derive from a man between 60 and 70 years old with lung cancer.

This clone appeared many times. The CDR3 spells CASTLSGRNTEAFF. The CDR3 nucleotides are TGTGCCAGCACCCTATCAGGCAGGAACACTGAAGCTTTCTTT. This chain joins TRBV28 and TRBJ1-1, with D uncertain. The CDR3 extends over 14 amino acids. Germline CDR1 and CDR2: MDHEN and SYDVKM. V gave up 7 bases and J gave up 1 base, with 13 bases separating them.

The chain is built from TRBV5-4 and TRBJ2-3; TRBD2 agrees at 15 bases. The trim removed 4 bases at V and 5 bases at J, leaving 14 bases unmatched. CDR3 length: 19 residues. Germline lookup yields CDR1 SGHNT and CDR2 YYREEE (reference sequence). The chain's CDR3 is CASSPGRGLAGGRGDTQYF. CDR3 bases: TGTGCCAGCAGCCCGGGACGAGGACTAGCGGGGGGGCGGGGAGATACGCAGTATTTT.

The chain links TRBV9 to TRBJ2-1; D is unclear. This CDR3 has 13 amino acids. Trimming took off 5 bases at V and 6 bases at J, with 12 bases between the two ends. Germline V gene sequence: CDR1 SGDLS, CDR2 YYNGEE. In nucleotides, the CDR3 is TGTGCCAGCAGGGCTAGTTCCCGCAATGAGCAGTTCTTC. Its protein is CASRASSRNEQFF.

This clone was seen a handful of times. The J gene is TRBJ1-5, the V gene TRBV7-8, with D possibly matching TRBD1 (6 bases). The length of the CDR3 is 17 residues. In germline, CDR1 is SGHVS, CDR2 FQNEAQ. V gave up 5 bases and J gave up 6 bases, with 23 bases separating them. In DNA form, the CDR3 reads TGTGCCAGCAGCCGGGACCTAACGCAGAGGGGGGGTCAGCCCCAGCATTTT. Its protein is CASSRDLTQRGGQPQHF.

CDR3 protein: CASSRTGEDGYTF. CDR3 nucleotide sequence: TGCGCCAGCAGTCGGACGGGAGAGGATGGCTACACCTTC. This chain joins TRBV5-1 and TRBJ1-2; D not resolved. Germline CDR1 and CDR2: SGHRS and YFSETQ. CDR3 size: 13 residues. Trimming pared 5 bases from V and 6 bases from J, leaving 14 bases between.

The V gene is TRBV12-3 or TRBV12-4, the J gene TRBJ1-2; D call uncertain. The V and J ends lost 3 bases and 5 bases respectively, with 10 bases between them. The CDR3 contains 13 residues. CDR3 in amino acids: CASSFIGIYGYTF. The CDR3 DNA reads as TGTGCCAGCAGTTTCATTGGGATTTATGGCTACACCTTC.

This clone was detected a few times. The chain is built from TRBV29-1 and TRBJ2-2; the D is unclear. The CDR3 is 13 amino acids. V lost 6 bases, J lost 4 bases, and 12 bases lay in between. Germline V CDR1 and CDR2: SQVTM, ANQGSEA. The CDR3 here is CSVRQSITGELFF. CDR3 nucleotide sequence: TGCAGCGTAAGGCAGTCGATCACCGGGGAGCTGTTTTTT.

The chain recombines TRBV10-3 with TRBJ2-6; 7 nucleotides match TRBD2. This CDR3 is 15 amino acids long. The germline CDR1 and CDR2 sequences are ENHRY and SYGVKD. The V gene end was trimmed by 11 bases and the J gene end by 0 bases; junction bases not matched to a gene: 7. The chain's CDR3 is CAAGGISSGANVLTF. The DNA for the CDR3 is TGTGCCGCCGGGGGGATTTCCTCTGGGGCCAACGTCCTGACTTTC.

As to this clone: The same CDR3 can be traced to other DNA sequences in this sample. The gene calls are TRBV6-5 and TRBJ2-7; D not resolved. The CDR3 length is 11 residues. Looked up from germline, CDR1 is MNHEY and CDR2 is SVGAGI. The V and J ends lost 5 bases and 1 base respectively, with 3 bases between them. The CDR3 here is CASSPSYEQYF. CDR3 coding DNA: TGTGCCAGCAGTCCGTCCTACGAGCAGTACTTC.

The chain links TRBV24-1 to TRBJ2-3; D may match TRBD1 or TRBD2 (5 bases each). Deletions cut 4 bases from V and 3 bases from J, with 16 bases between. Looked up from germline, CDR1 is KGHDR and CDR2 is SFDVKD. The CDR3 has 16 residues. For the CDR3, the DNA is TGTGCCACCAGTGACGGGGACCCTCAAGGGACAGATACGCAGTATTTT. This encodes CATSDGDPQGTDTQYF.

The CDR3 DNA is TGCGCCAGCAGTGAGTCGTATGTTTATAGCAATCAGCCCCAGCATTTT. Translation: CASSESYVYSNQPQHF. The chain carries TRBV10-2 and TRBJ1-5; D is undetermined. The germline V gene has CDR1 WSHSY and CDR2 SAAADI. The CDR3 totals 16 residues. V was pared by 0 bases and J by 0 bases, with 9 bases between.

This clone was seen a handful of times. This sequence joins TRBV11-1 and TRBJ2-5, with a possible D match to TRBD2 (6 bases). The ends were cut back, 1 base at V and 5 bases at J, with 14 bases in the middle. The CDR3 is 15 amino acids. CDR1 and CDR2 from the germline V gene are SGHAT and FQDESV (reference sequence). DNA of the CDR3: TGTGCCAGCAGCTTAGGGTCACTAGCCGGGGAGACCCAGTACTTC. This sequence encodes CASSLGSLAGETQYF.

The rearrangement links TRBV5-4 to TRBJ2-5; D possibly corresponds to TRBD1 (5 bases). V was trimmed by 0 bases and J by 7 bases, leaving 10 bases between them. Germline values: CDR1 SGHNT, CDR2 YYREEE (reference sequence). The CDR3 contains 13 residues. The CDR3: CASSLGDRGTQYF. As DNA, the CDR3 is TGTGCCAGCAGCTTGGGCGACAGAGGGACCCAGTACTTC.